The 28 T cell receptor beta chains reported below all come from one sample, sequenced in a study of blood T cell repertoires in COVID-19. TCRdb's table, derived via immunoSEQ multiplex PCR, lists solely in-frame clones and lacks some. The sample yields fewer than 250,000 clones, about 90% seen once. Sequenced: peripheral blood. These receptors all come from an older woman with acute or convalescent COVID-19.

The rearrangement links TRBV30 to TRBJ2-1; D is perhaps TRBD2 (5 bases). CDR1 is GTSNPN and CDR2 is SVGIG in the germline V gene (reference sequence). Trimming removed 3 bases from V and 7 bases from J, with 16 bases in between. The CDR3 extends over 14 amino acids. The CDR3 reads CAWSPVSSGNEQFF. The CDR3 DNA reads TGTGCCTGGAGCCCCGTCTCCAGCGGAAATGAGCAGTTCTTC.

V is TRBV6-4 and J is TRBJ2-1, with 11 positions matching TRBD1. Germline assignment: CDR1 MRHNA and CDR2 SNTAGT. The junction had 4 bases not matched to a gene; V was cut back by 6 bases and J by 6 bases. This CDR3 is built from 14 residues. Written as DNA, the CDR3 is TGTGCCAGCAGGGCGGACAGGGGGCTCAATGAGCAGTTCTTC. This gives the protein CASRADRGLNEQFF.

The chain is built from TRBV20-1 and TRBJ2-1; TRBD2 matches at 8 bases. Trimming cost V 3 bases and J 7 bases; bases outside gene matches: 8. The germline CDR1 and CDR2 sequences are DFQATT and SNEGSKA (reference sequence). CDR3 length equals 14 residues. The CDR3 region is CSASKASGRNEQFF. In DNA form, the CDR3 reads TGCAGTGCTAGTAAGGCTAGCGGGCGTAATGAGCAGTTCTTC.

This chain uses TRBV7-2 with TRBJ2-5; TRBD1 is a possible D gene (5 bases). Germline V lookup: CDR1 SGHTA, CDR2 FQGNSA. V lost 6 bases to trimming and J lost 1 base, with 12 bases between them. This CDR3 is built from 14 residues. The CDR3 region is CASRLTGSQETQYF. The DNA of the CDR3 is TGTGCCAGCAGACTAACAGGCTCCCAAGAGACCCAGTACTTC.

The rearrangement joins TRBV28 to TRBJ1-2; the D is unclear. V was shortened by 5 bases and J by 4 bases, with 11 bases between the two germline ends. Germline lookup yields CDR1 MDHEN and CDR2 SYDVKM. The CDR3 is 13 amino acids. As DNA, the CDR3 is TGTGCCAGCAGTCCCCCCGTGCGCTATGGCTACACCTTC. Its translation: CASSPPVRYGYTF.

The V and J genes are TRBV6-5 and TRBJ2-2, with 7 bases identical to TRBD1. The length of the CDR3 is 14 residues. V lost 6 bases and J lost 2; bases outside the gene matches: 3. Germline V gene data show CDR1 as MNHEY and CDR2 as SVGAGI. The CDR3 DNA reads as TGTGCCAGCAGCCGGGACAGTAACACCGGGGAGCTGTTTTTT. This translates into CASSRDSNTGELFF.

DNA of the CDR3: TGTGCCTGGACCCCCCCGGGACTAGTGATTGGTACGCAGTATTTT. Its protein product is CAWTPPGLVIGTQYF. The chain uses TRBV30 and TRBJ2-3; 8 nucleotides line up with TRBD2. Trimming at V came to 4 bases and at J to 8 bases, leaving 14 bases not matched to a gene. Germline-derived CDR1 and CDR2 are GTSNPN and SVGIG (reference sequence). The CDR3 consists of 15 residues.

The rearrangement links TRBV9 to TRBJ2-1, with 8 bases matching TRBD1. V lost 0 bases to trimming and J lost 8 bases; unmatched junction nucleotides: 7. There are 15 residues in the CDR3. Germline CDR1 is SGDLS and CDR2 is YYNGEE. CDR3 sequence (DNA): TGTGCCAGCAGCGTAGAAGAGACAGGGGTGGATGAGCAGTTCTTC. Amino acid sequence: CASSVEETGVDEQFF.

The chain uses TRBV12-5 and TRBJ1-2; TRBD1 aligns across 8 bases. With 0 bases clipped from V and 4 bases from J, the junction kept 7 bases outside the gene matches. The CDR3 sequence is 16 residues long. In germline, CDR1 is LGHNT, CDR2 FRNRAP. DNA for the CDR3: TGTGCTAGTGGTTTGGTACAGGGGACAGGATCCTATGGCTACACCTTC. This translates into CASGLVQGTGSYGYTF.

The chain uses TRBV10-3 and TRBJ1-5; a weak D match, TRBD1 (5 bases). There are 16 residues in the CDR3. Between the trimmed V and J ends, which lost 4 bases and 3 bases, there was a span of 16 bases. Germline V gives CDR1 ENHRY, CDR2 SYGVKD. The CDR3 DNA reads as TGTGCCATCAGTGCCTCAGCTAGGGACTCCAATCAGCCCCAGCATTTT. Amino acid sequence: CAISASARDSNQPQHF.

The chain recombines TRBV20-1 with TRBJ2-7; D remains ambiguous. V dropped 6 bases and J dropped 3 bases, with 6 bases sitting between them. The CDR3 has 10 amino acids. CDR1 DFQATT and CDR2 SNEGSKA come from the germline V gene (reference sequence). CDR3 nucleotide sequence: TGCAGTGCGATAGACTACGAGCAGTACTTC. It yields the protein CSAIDYEQYF.

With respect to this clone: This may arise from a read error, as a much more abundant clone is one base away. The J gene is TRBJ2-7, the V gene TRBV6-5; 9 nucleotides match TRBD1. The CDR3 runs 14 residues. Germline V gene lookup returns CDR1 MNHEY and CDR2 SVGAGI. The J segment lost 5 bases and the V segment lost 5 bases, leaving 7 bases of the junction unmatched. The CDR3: CASSPGTGSHEQYF. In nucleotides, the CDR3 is TGTGCCAGCAGTCCCGGGACAGGGAGCCACGAGCAGTACTTC.

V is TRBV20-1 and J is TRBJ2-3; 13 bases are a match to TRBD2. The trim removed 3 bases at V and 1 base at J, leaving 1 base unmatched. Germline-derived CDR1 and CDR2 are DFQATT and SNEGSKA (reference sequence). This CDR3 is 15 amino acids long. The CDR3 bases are TGCAGTGCTAGTGGACTAGCGGGGGGCACAGATACGCAGTATTTT. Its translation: CSASGLAGGTDTQYF.

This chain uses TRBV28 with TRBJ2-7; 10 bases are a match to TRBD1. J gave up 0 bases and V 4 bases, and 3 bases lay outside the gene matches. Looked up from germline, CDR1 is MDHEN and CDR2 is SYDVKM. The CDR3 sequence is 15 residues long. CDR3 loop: CASSSGTGVSYEQYF. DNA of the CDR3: TGTGCCAGCAGTTCCGGGACAGGGGTCTCCTACGAGCAGTACTTC.

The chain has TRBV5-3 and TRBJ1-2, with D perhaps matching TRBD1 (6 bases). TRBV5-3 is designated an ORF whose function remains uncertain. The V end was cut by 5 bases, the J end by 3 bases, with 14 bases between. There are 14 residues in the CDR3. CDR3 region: CARRRSGADYGYTF. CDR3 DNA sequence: TGTGCCAGAAGGAGGTCAGGGGCGGACTATGGCTACACCTTC.

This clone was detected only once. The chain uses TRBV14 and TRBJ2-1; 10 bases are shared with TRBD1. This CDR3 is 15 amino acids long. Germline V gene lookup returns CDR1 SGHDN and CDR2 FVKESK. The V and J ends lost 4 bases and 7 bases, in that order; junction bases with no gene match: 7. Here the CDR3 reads CASSPPTGGMNEQFF. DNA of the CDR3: TGTGCCAGCAGCCCTCCGACAGGGGGCATGAATGAGCAGTTCTTC.

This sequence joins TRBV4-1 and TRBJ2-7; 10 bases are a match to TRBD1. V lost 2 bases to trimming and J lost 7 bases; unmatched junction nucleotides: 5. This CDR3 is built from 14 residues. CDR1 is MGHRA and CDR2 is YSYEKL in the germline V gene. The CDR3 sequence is CASSQPGQGREQYF. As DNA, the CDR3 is TGCGCCAGCAGCCAACCGGGACAGGGGAGAGAGCAGTACTTC.

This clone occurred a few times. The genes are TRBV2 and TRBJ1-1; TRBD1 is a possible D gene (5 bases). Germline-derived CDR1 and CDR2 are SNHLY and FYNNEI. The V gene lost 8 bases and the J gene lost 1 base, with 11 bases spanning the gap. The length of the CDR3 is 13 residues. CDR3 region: CASSNQGNTEAFF. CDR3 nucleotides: TGTGCCAGCTCTAATCAGGGGAACACTGAAGCTTTCTTT.

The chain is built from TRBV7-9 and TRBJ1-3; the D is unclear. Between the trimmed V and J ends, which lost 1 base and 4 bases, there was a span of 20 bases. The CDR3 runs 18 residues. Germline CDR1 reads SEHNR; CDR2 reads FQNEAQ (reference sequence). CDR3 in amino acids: CASSLELGAAKEGNTIYF. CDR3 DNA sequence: TGTGCCAGCAGCTTAGAGCTTGGAGCAGCGAAGGAAGGAAACACCATATATTTT.

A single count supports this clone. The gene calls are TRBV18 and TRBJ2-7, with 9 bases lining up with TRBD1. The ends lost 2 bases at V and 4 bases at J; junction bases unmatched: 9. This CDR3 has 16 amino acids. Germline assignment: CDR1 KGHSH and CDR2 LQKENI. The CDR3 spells CASSPEQGAATYEQYF. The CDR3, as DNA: TGTGCCAGCTCACCAGAACAGGGGGCGGCTACTTACGAGCAGTACTTC. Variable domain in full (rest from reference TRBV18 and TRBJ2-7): NAGVMQNPRHLVRRRGQEARLRCSPMKGHSHVYWYRQLPEEGLKFMVYLQKENIIDESGMPKERFSAEFPKEGPSILRIQQVVRGDSAAYFCASSPEQGAATYEQYFGPGTRLTVT.

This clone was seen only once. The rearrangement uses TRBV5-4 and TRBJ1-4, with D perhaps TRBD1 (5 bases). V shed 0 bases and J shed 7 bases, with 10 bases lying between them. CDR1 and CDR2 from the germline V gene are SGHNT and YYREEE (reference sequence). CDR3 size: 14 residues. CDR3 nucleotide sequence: TGTGCCAGCAGCTTGGACAGGACCGCTGAAAAACTGTTTTTT. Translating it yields CASSLDRTAEKLFF.

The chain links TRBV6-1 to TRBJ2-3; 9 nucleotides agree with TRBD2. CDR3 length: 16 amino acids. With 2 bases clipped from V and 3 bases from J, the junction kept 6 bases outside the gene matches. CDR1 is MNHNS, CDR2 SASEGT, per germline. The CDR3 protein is CASSERQGLATDTQYF. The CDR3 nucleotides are TGTGCCAGCAGTGAAAGGCAGGGACTAGCTACAGATACGCAGTATTTT.

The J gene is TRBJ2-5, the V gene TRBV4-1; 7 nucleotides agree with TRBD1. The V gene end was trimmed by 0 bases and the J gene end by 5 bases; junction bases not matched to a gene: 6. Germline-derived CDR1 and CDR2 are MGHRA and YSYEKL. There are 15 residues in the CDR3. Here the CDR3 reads CASSQEGGTGETQYF. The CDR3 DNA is TGCGCCAGCAGCCAAGAAGGGGGCACTGGGGAGACCCAGTACTTC.

The chain's CDR3 is CASSLDRGRFDTQYF. CDR3 in DNA: TGTGCCAGCAGCTTAGACAGGGGGCGGTTCGATACGCAGTATTTT. The V and J genes are TRBV11-2 and TRBJ2-3, with 8 bases matching TRBD1. From germline, CDR1 is SGHAT and CDR2 FQNNGV. Losses at the gene ends were 0 bases for V and 6 bases for J; bases not matched to a gene: 5. There are 15 residues in the CDR3.

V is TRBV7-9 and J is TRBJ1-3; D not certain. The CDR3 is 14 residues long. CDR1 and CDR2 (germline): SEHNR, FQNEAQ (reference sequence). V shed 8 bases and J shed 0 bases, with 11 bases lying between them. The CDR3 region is CASGTGISGNTIYF. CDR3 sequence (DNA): TGTGCCAGCGGAACGGGGATCTCTGGAAACACCATATATTTT. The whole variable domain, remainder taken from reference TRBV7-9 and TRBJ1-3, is DTGVSQNPRHKITKRGQNVTFRCDPISEHNRLYWYRQTLGQGPEFLTYFQNEAQLEKSRLLSDRFSAERPKGSFSTLEIQRTEQGDSAMYLCASGTGISGNTIYFGEGSWLTVV.

The CDR3 spells CASSVQGAKQPQHF. For the CDR3, the DNA is TGTGCCAGCAGCGTACAGGGGGCAAAACAGCCCCAGCATTTT. The gene calls are TRBV2 and TRBJ1-5; 9 bases match TRBD1. This CDR3 has 14 residues. Trimming removed 6 bases from V and 7 bases from J; junction bases left unmatched: 7. From germline, CDR1 is SNHLY and CDR2 FYNNEI.

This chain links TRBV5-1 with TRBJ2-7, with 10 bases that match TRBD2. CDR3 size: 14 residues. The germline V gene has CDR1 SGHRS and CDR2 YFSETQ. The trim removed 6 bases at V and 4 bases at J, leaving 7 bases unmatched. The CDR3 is CASTLAGQDYEQYF. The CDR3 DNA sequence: TGCGCCAGCACACTAGCGGGACAAGATTACGAGCAGTACTTC.

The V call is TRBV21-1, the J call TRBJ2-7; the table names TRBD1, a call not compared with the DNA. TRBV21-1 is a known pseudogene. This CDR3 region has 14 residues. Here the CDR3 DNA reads TGTGCCAGCAGCAAACCCGTGGCCCAATACGAGCAGTACTTC. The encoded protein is CASSKPVAQYEQYF.